The 32 T cell receptor beta chains below all came from one sample that was sequenced in a study of patients and donors after allogeneic stem cell transplantation. MiXCR, run by TCRdb on the RT-PCR reads, gives a single entry per CDR3 protein. This repertoire shows some 960,000 distinct CDR3 sequences, roughly 18% found once; its top ten account for roughly 6%. The sample taken for sequencing was blood, either unsorted or a sorted T cell fraction (not recorded which). These receptors were taken from a human donor who was either an allogeneic HSCT recipient or a stem cell or donor lymphocyte infusion donor (not recorded which). It is not recorded whose cells these are; they may come from a transplant donor.

There are a few counts of this clonotype. The V and J genes are TRBV7-2 and TRBJ2-7, with D hard to call. Trimming removed 5 bases from V and 6 bases from J, with 14 bases in between. Per the germline V gene, CDR1 is SGHTA and CDR2 is FQGNSA. This CDR3 spans 13 amino acids. The CDR3 DNA follows: TGTGCCAGCAGCCATACGAAAGGTCTCGAGCAGTACTTC. Translation gives CASSHTKGLEQYF.

V is TRBV24-1 and J is TRBJ2-2; 8 bases are shared with TRBD2. CDR3 size: 12 residues. Per the germline V gene, CDR1 is KGHDR and CDR2 is SFDVKD. After removal of 8 bases from V and 7 bases from J, the junction contained 2 bases not matched to a gene. CDR3 nucleotides: TGTGCCACCATAGGGACTAGCGGGGAGCTGTTTTTT. Protein: CATIGTSGELFF.

The chain couples TRBV12-3 or TRBV12-4 to TRBJ2-1; no clear D. V gave up 1 base and J gave up 5 bases, with 15 bases separating them. This CDR3 region has 16 residues. The CDR3 loop is CASSLGQPLTNNEQFF. The CDR3, as DNA: TGTGCCAGCAGTTTAGGGCAGCCTCTCACAAACAATGAGCAGTTCTTC.

This clonotype was found a few times. The genes are TRBV6-1 and TRBJ1-4; D not certain. CDR3 length: 13 amino acids. The germline V gene has CDR1 MNHNS and CDR2 SASEGT. V dropped 11 bases and J dropped 8 bases, with 18 bases sitting between them. As DNA, the CDR3 is TGTGCCGTCCGCCCGGGAAAGAACGAAAAACTGTTTTTT. This encodes CAVRPGKNEKLFF.

The table lists this clonotype with a few counts. The J gene is TRBJ2-7, the V gene TRBV9; D gene unclear. Trimming cost V 0 bases and J 2 bases, with 9 bases left between them. The CDR3 is made up of 14 amino acids. Germline V gene lookup returns CDR1 SGDLS and CDR2 YYNGEE. CDR3: CASSVGTNAYEQYF. CDR3 coding DNA: TGTGCCAGCAGCGTAGGGACCAACGCCTACGAGCAGTACTTC.

This rearrangement joins TRBV20-1 to TRBJ2-3; D remains unclear. The CDR3 totals 15 residues. Germline values: CDR1 DFQATT, CDR2 SNEGSKA (reference sequence). The V end lost 0 bases, the J end lost 2 bases, and 12 bases lay between the germline ends. The CDR3 DNA is TGCAGTGCTAGAGATTGGAGCGCCCACACAGATACGCAGTATTTT. It codes for CSARDWSAHTDTQYF.

The rearrangement links TRBV5-1 to TRBJ2-1; D unresolved. V gave up 0 bases and J gave up 3 bases, with 10 bases separating them. The CDR3 is made up of 15 amino acids. Germline V gives CDR1 SGHRS, CDR2 YFSETQ. The CDR3 bases are TGCGCCAGCAGCTTGGATTTTGGGGACTACAATGAGCAGTTCTTC. It encodes CASSLDFGDYNEQFF.

This clonotype has ten or more counts. The V call is TRBV12-3 or TRBV12-4, the J call TRBJ1-6, with D unresolved. The CDR3 consists of 14 residues. Between the trimmed V and J ends, which lost 2 bases and 4 bases, there was a span of 6 bases. The CDR3 region has the DNA TGTGCCAGCAGTTTACCCTCTTATAATTCACCCCTCCACTTT. Translating it yields CASSLPSYNSPLHF.

The chain links TRBV5-4 to TRBJ2-2; 8 nucleotides agree with TRBD2. V was clipped by 0 bases and J by 1 base; unmatched bases: 5. The CDR3 loop spans 17 amino acids. The germline V gene has CDR1 SGHNT and CDR2 YYREEE (reference sequence). CDR3 DNA: TGTGCCAGCAGCTTGGATGCGGGGGGCCTGAACACCGGGGAGCTGTTTTTT. This codes for CASSLDAGGLNTGELFF. Full variable domain (missing parts from reference TRBV5-4 and TRBJ2-2): ETGVTQSPTHLIKTRGQQVTLRCSSQSGHNTVSWYQQALGQGPQFIFQYYREEENGRGNFPPRFSGLQFPNYSSELNVNALELDDSALYLCASSLDAGGLNTGELFFGEGSRLTVL.

This clonotype was found a few times. The V gene is TRBV7-3, the J gene TRBJ1-1, with D unclear. This CDR3 spans 13 amino acids. V gave up 5 bases and J gave up 5 bases, with 12 bases separating them. CDR1 is SGHTA, CDR2 FQGTGA, per germline. CDR3 in DNA: TGTGCCAGCAGCCCTCTTCTGGGGACTGAAGCTTTCTTT. Amino acids: CASSPLLGTEAFF.

The chain links TRBV12-3 or TRBV12-4 to TRBJ2-7; 7 bases match TRBD1. CDR3 size: 15 residues. V lost 5 bases and J lost 2; bases outside the gene matches: 9. This CDR3 reads CASSPRQGLPYEQYF. DNA of the CDR3: TGTGCCAGCAGTCCACGACAGGGTCTACCCTACGAGCAGTACTTC.

The table lists this clonotype with a few counts. The chain couples TRBV6-1 to TRBJ2-4; 7 bases align to TRBD2. With V trimmed by 5 bases and J by 1 base, 8 bases remained unmatched. Germline loops: CDR1 MNHNS, CDR2 SASEGT. The CDR3 is 16 amino acids. The DNA of the CDR3 is TGTGCCAGCAGTCGAACGACTAGCTGGGCCAAAAACATTCAGTACTTC. As protein: CASSRTTSWAKNIQYF.

The genes are TRBV4-2 and TRBJ2-6; D not resolved. The CDR3 loop spans 16 amino acids. Germline V gives CDR1 LGHNA, CDR2 YNFKEQ. V was shortened by 1 base and J by 1 base, with 8 bases between the two germline ends. The CDR3 loop is CASSQVLASGANVLTF. The CDR3 DNA follows: TGTGCCAGCAGCCAAGTCCTGGCTTCTGGGGCCAACGTCCTGACTTTC.

This clonotype showed up just a few times. The chain links TRBV5-1 to TRBJ2-7; the D gene is possibly TRBD2 (6 bases). Trimming cost V 4 bases and J 4 bases, with 15 bases left between them. There are 14 residues in the CDR3. Per germline, CDR1 SGHRS and CDR2 YFSETQ. CDR3: CASSEPGELYEQYF. The CDR3, as DNA: TGCGCCAGCAGCGAGCCGGGAGAACTTTACGAGCAGTACTTC.

This clonotype showed up many times. V usage is TRBV7-9 and J usage is TRBJ2-1, with D maybe TRBD2 (6 bases). This CDR3 has 15 residues. Germline V gene data show CDR1 as SEHNR and CDR2 as FQNEAQ (reference sequence). Trimming removed 1 base from V and 2 bases from J, with 9 bases in between. The chain's CDR3 is CASSLGRAPYNEQFF. Here the CDR3 DNA reads TGTGCCAGCAGCTTAGGGAGGGCCCCCTACAATGAGCAGTTCTTC.

This clonotype was recorded many times. The chain combines TRBV5-1 with TRBJ2-2; D unresolved. The CDR3 loop spans 14 amino acids. The germline V gene encodes CDR1 SGHRS and CDR2 YFSETQ. The V end lost 2 bases, the J end lost 2 bases, and 7 bases lay between the germline ends. The CDR3 reads CASSFTPNTGELFF. The CDR3, as DNA: TGCGCCAGCAGCTTCACACCAAACACCGGGGAGCTGTTTTTT.

In its sample, this clonotype was seen a few times. The chain links TRBV6-1 to TRBJ1-2; D gene unclear. From germline, CDR1 is MNHNS and CDR2 SASEGT. CDR3 length: 15 residues. V lost 6 bases, J lost 8 bases, and 22 bases lay in between. Written as DNA, the CDR3 is TGTGCCAGCAGCCGAGAGGGCAGTACCTCCGGGGGCTACACCTTC. This encodes CASSREGSTSGGYTF.

This clonotype was observed a handful of times. CDR3 DNA sequence: TGCAGCCTAGGGACACCTTTAACCCAGTACTTC. It is translated as CSLGTPLTQYF. The chain uses TRBV20-1 and TRBJ2-5; possible D gene TRBD1, 6 bases. CDR3 length: 11 residues. Germline-derived CDR1 and CDR2 are DFQATT and SNEGSKA (reference sequence).

This clonotype has just a few counts. The J gene is TRBJ2-7, the V gene TRBV5-1; D possibly corresponds to TRBD1 (5 bases). The V gene lost 1 base and the J gene lost 4 bases, with 15 bases spanning the gap. The germline V gene encodes CDR1 SGHRS and CDR2 YFSETQ. This CDR3 has 15 residues. CDR3 amino acids: CASSLRQGRRYEQYF. The CDR3 region has the DNA TGCGCCAGCAGCTTGAGGCAGGGAAGACGGTACGAGCAGTACTTC.

The chain's CDR3 is CASSVRSGNEQFF. CDR3 coding DNA: TGTGCCAGCAGCGTACGGTCAGGGAATGAGCAGTTCTTC. This chain links TRBV9 with TRBJ2-1, with D perhaps matching TRBD1 (5 bases). Germline lookup yields CDR1 SGDLS and CDR2 YYNGEE. Trimming stripped 1 base from V and 7 bases from J, with 9 bases between. The CDR3 length is 13 residues.

This clonotype was counted ten times or more. The CDR3 DNA follows: TGTGCCAGCAGACGGACTAGGGCTACGCAGTATTTT. This codes for CASRRTRATQYF. The rearrangement uses TRBV12-3 or TRBV12-4 and TRBJ2-3; 7 bases fit TRBD2. The CDR3 runs to 12 residues. The junction had 5 bases not matched to a gene; V was cut back by 6 bases and J by 8 bases.

This clonotype was detected only a few times. The V and J genes are TRBV5-1 and TRBJ2-7; D call uncertain. This CDR3 is 15 amino acids long. The germline V gene encodes CDR1 SGHRS and CDR2 YFSETQ. Trimming cost V 0 bases and J 8 bases, with 18 bases left between them. The CDR3 nucleotides read TGCGCCAGCAGCTTGGTCGAGACCGACCGCTCCCAGCAGTACTTC. Its translation is CASSLVETDRSQQYF.

CDR3 loop: CALQPTGADTQYF. The DNA for the CDR3 is TGTGCCCTTCAGCCAACGGGGGCAGATACGCAGTATTTT. The J gene is TRBJ2-3, the V gene TRBV10-3, with D perhaps TRBD2 (6 bases). CDR1 and CDR2 from the germline V gene are ENHRY and SYGVKD. V was shortened by 11 bases and J by 4 bases, with 16 bases between the two germline ends. There are 13 residues in the CDR3.

This rearrangement joins TRBV5-5 to TRBJ1-2; 8 bases are shared with TRBD1. V lost 4 bases to trimming and J lost 0 bases; unmatched junction nucleotides: 8. The germline V gene has CDR1 SGHKS and CDR2 YYEKEE (reference sequence). The CDR3 is 16 residues long. CDR3 sequence (DNA): TGTGCCAGCAGCATTACAGGGGGAACCCCTAACTATGGCTACACCTTC. Translating gives CASSITGGTPNYGYTF.

V usage is TRBV6-5 and J usage is TRBJ2-7; 8 nucleotides line up with TRBD1. Trimming at V came to 2 bases and at J to 6 bases, leaving 3 bases not matched to a gene. The germline CDR1 and CDR2 sequences are MNHEY and SVGAGI. The CDR3 is 13 amino acids. CDR3 loop: CASSYGTGGEQYF. The DNA of the CDR3 is TGTGCCAGCAGTTACGGGACAGGCGGCGAGCAGTACTTC.

In DNA form, the CDR3 reads TGCGCCAGCAGCCAAGAGGGAGGGACGGCATACAATGAGCAGTTCTTC. This encodes CASSQEGGTAYNEQFF. V and J are TRBV4-1 and TRBJ2-1; 7 bases align to TRBD2. Germline CDR1 MGHRA, CDR2 YSYEKL. V lost 0 bases to trimming and J lost 4 bases; unmatched junction nucleotides: 6. The CDR3 runs to 16 residues.

This chain links TRBV2 with TRBJ1-2; a possible D gene is TRBD1 (5 bases). CDR1 and CDR2 from the germline V gene are SNHLY and FYNNEI. The V and J ends lost 2 bases and 2 bases respectively, with 12 bases between them. The CDR3 has 15 amino acids. CDR3 coding DNA: TGTGCCAGCAGTGAACCGGGGGAACGGAACTATGGCTACACCTTC. It codes for CASSEPGERNYGYTF. Full variable domain (missing parts from reference TRBV2 and TRBJ1-2): EPEVTQTPSHQVTQMGQEVILRCVPISNHLYFYWYRQILGQKVEFLVSFYNNEISEKSEIFDDQFSVERPDGSNFTLKIRSTKLEDSAMYFCASSEPGERNYGYTFGSGTRLTVV.

This CDR3 is CASSLARRGPLNEQFF. The CDR3 DNA sequence: TGCGCCAGCAGCTTGGCCCGGCGGGGGCCCTTAAATGAGCAGTTCTTC. The chain uses TRBV5-1 and TRBJ2-1, with D maybe TRBD2 (7 bases). V lost 0 bases to trimming and J lost 7 bases, with 17 bases between them. Germline loops: CDR1 SGHRS, CDR2 YFSETQ. The CDR3 consists of 16 residues.

The chain recombines TRBV7-9 with TRBJ1-1; a weak D match, TRBD1 (6 bases). Germline assignment: CDR1 SEHNR and CDR2 FQNEAQ (reference sequence). V lost 5 bases and J lost 2, with 12 bases in between. The CDR3 spans 14 residues. CDR3 loop: CASSQNRANTEAFF. DNA for the CDR3: TGTGCCAGCAGCCAAAACAGGGCTAACACTGAAGCTTTCTTT. The whole variable domain, remainder taken from reference TRBV7-9 and TRBJ1-1, is DTGVSQNPRHKITKRGQNVTFRCDPISEHNRLYWYRQTLGQGPEFLTYFQNEAQLEKSRLLSDRFSAERPKGSFSTLEIQRTEQGDSAMYLCASSQNRANTEAFFGQGTRLTVV.

This clonotype occurred many times. The V gene is TRBV20-1, the J gene TRBJ1-3; D is undetermined. CDR1 is DFQATT, CDR2 SNEGSKA, per germline (reference sequence). There are 12 residues in the CDR3. V lost 5 bases, J lost 0 bases, and 5 bases lay in between. CDR3 sequence (DNA): TGCAGTGCTCGGACCTCTGGAAACACCATATATTTT. It codes for CSARTSGNTIYF.

This clonotype came up many times. The chain joins TRBV10-3 to TRBJ2-1; D gene ambiguous. The CDR3 runs to 12 residues. The germline V and J ends were trimmed by 3 bases and 5 bases, with 5 bases remaining between them. Germline lookup yields CDR1 ENHRY and CDR2 SYGVKD. For the CDR3, the DNA is TGTGCCATCAGTGAATTGGACAATGAGCAGTTCTTC. As protein: CAISELDNEQFF.

This clonotype was seen a few times. This sequence joins TRBV6-1 and TRBJ1-3; D is undetermined. The CDR3 contains 14 residues. V lost 7 bases and J 1 base, leaving 11 bases between the germline ends. CDR1 is MNHNS and CDR2 is SASEGT in the germline V gene. The CDR3 nucleotides read TGTGCCAGCACCCCACCGGGGTCTGGAAACACCATATATTTT. Residues: CASTPPGSGNTIYF.